The clone carrying this T cell receptor (beta chain) was picked up a small number of times. The sample belongs to a study of T-cell memory formation after mild COVID-19. TCRdb analysed the 5' RACE reads with MiXCR anew, one entry per CDR3 protein. The table has some 40,000 distinct CDR3 sequences, 6% to 9.5% seen once. The CDR3 is 14 amino acids. Germline-derived CDR1 and CDR2 are ENHRY and SYGVKD. V lost 5 bases and J lost 1, with 11 bases in between. The V gene is TRBV10-3, the J gene TRBJ1-1; no clear D. This TCR was sampled from a man between 18 and 29 years old who had mild COVID-19 (a few samples of this study predate the infection). Cell type and time point are not known. What was sequenced was PBMCs or a T cell subset sorted from them (not recorded which). DNA of the CDR3: TGTGCCATCAGTCAAGGGATTCAGAACACTGAAGCTTTCTTT. Protein sequence: CAISQGIQNTEAFF.